This T cell receptor (beta chain) was found in a study of blood T cell repertoires in COVID-19. About the research overall: The United States, Italy and Spain were the sources of the acute and convalescent COVID-19 samples. In each case, the material was cDNA or gDNA derived from T cells, B-cell-depleted T cells, or PBMCs.

In the original analysis: How many nucleated cells were present was estimated from reference gene primer amplification. This table comes from immunoSEQ multiplex PCR, and its TCRdb copy is limited to in-frame clones, with some not included. V and J calls plus clone size are reproduced from that table; the DNA served to infer D and trimming. The sample consists of about 220,000 clones, approximately 80% of them appearing once. V was clipped by 4 bases and J by 10 bases, with 11 bases between them. The V gene's germline CDR1 is SGHAT and CDR2 FQDESV (reference sequence). This CDR3 is 13 amino acids long.

Input material: peripheral blood. This chain uses TRBV11-1 with TRBJ1-6; D unresolved. The TCR originated in a man aged 45-60 years with active or convalescent COVID-19. The CDR3 sequence: CASSSQRGSPLHF. The CDR3 nucleotides read TGTGCCAGCAGCTCTCAGAGAGGGTCACCCCTCCACTTT.